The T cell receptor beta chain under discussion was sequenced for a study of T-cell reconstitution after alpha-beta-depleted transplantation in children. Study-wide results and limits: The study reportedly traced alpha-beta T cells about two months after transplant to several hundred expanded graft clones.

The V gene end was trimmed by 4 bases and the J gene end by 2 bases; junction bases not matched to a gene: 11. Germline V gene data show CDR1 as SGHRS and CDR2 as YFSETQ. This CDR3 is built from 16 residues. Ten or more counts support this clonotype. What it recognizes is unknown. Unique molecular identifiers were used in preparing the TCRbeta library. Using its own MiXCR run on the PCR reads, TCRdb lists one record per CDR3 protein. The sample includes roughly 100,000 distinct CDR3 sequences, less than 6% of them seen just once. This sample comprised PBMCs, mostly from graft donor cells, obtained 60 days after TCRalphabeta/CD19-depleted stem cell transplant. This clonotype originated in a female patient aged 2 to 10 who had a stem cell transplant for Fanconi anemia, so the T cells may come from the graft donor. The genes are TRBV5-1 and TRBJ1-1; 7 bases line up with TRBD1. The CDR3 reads CASSTGTAPFNTEAFF. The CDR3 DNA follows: TGCGCCAGCAGCACCGGGACAGCACCTTTCAACACTGAAGCTTTCTTT.